A selection of T cell receptor beta chains follows, all from one sample in a study of T cell clones after liver transplantation. Method: immunoSEQ multiplex PCR; TCRdb's copy keeps in-frame clones and lacks some. The sample shows roughly 100,000 clones, around 86% of them seen only once. The sequencing used CD4+ T cells from blood, collected before liver transplant. The receptors were gathered from a human donor who received a liver transplant. Both conserved end residues are part of each CDR3. A D gene is named only where the DNA matches it firmly. Not all rows give a size; the values are once, few, many and, for expanded clones, a class.

size: .; J: TRBJ1-4; D: .; V: TRBV28; length: 15; DNA: TGTGCCAGCAGTTTATGGGGGTCAACTAATGAAAAACTGTTTTTT; CDR3: CASSLWGSTNEKLFF
size: .; J: TRBJ1-2; D: .; V: TRBV6-1; length: 13; DNA: TGTGCCAGCAACCCGGGAAACCGAGGGGGCTACACCTTC; CDR3: CASNPGNRGGYTF
size: once; J: TRBJ2-1; D: .; V: TRBV7-9; length: 16; DNA: TGTGCCAGCAGCTCCCGTAGCGTTCGGGTCGACAATGAGCAGTTCTTC; CDR3: CASSSRSVRVDNEQFF
size: .; J: TRBJ2-7; D: TRBD1; V: TRBV6-5; length: 14; DNA: TGTGCCAGCAGGCCGGGACAGCTATACTACGAGCAGTACTTC; CDR3: CASRPGQLYYEQYF
size: .; J: TRBJ1-3; D: .; V: TRBV7-2; length: 18; DNA: TGTGCCAGCAGCTATACTACGACCCTTCATTTTTCTGGAAACACCATATATTTT; CDR3: CASSYTTTLHFSGNTIYF
size: .; J: TRBJ2-7; D: .; V: TRBV7-2; length: 14; DNA: TGTGCCAGCAGCCCGGGGGCAGGTTCCTACGAGCAGTACTTC; CDR3: CASSPGAGSYEQYF
size: .; J: TRBJ1-5; D: .; V: TRBV25-1; length: 15; DNA: TGTGCCAGCAGTGAATCTGGACGGGGGCATCAGCCCCAGCATTTT; CDR3: CASSESGRGHQPQHF
size: .; J: TRBJ2-5; D: .; V: TRBV11-2; length: 14; DNA: TGTGCCAGCAGTCAAGTCCGCGCAGAAGAGACCCAGTACTTC; CDR3: CASSQVRAEETQYF
size: .; J: TRBJ2-7; D: TRBD1; V: TRBV7-6; length: 16; DNA: TGTGCCAGCAGCGTAAACACTCCGACAGGGGGCTACGAGCAGTACTTC; CDR3: CASSVNTPTGGYEQYF
size: .; J: TRBJ2-2; D: .; V: TRBV5-1; length: 15; DNA: TGCGCCAGCAGCGGCGCGAGGGGAGGCACCGGGGAGCTGTTTTTT; CDR3: CASSGARGGTGELFF
size: few; J: TRBJ2-2; D: .; V: TRBV30; length: 11; DNA: TGTGCCTGGAGTGTTTCCGGGGAGCTGTTTTTT; CDR3: CAWSVSGELFF
size: few; J: TRBJ2-1; D: .; V: TRBV28; length: 13; DNA: TGTGCCAGCAGTTTAGGAGGGGCAGTTTATCAGTTCTTC; CDR3: CASSLGGAVYQFF
size: .; J: TRBJ2-5; D: TRBD1; V: TRBV14; length: 13; DNA: TGTGCCAGCAGCCAGGGACAGGGAAGGACCCAGTACTTC; CDR3: CASSQGQGRTQYF
size: .; J: TRBJ1-1; D: .; V: TRBV5-1; length: 13; DNA: TGCGCCAGCAGCTTGGGGGGGAACACTGAAGCTTTCTTT; CDR3: CASSLGGNTEAFF
size: .; J: TRBJ2-5; D: TRBD1; V: TRBV5-5; length: 16; DNA: TGTGCCAGCAGCCTCGGGACAGGGGGCTATCAAGAGACCCAGTACTTC; CDR3: CASSLGTGGYQETQYF
size: .; J: TRBJ2-5; D: TRBD1; V: TRBV9; length: 14; DNA: TGTGCCAGCAGCGCCGGACAGGGGCAAGAGACCCAGTACTTC; CDR3: CASSAGQGQETQYF
size: .; J: TRBJ1-5; D: TRBD1; V: TRBV6-1; length: 14; DNA: TGTGCCAGCAGTGCCCAGGGGGTCCATCAGCCCCAGCATTTT; CDR3: CASSAQGVHQPQHF
size: .; J: TRBJ1-4; D: .; V: TRBV7-8; length: 15; DNA: TGTGCCAGCAGCTTAGATGAGGGAACTAATGAAAAACTGTTTTTT; CDR3: CASSLDEGTNEKLFF
size: .; J: TRBJ2-5; D: .; V: TRBV28; length: 12; DNA: TGTGCCAGCAGTTTAGGGAAAGAGACCCAGTACTTC; CDR3: CASSLGKETQYF
size: .; J: TRBJ1-5; D: .; V: TRBV28; length: 12; DNA: TGTGCCAGCTCTTTACCCGGCCAGCCCCAGCATTTT; CDR3: CASSLPGQPQHF
size: .; J: TRBJ2-2; D: TRBD1; V: TRBV7-3; length: 16; DNA: TGTGCCAGCAGCTTACCCCCGGGACAGCACACCGGGGAGCTGTTTTTT; CDR3: CASSLPPGQHTGELFF